This entry describes one T cell receptor (beta chain). In the authors' methods: Amplified reference gene primers provided the basis for estimating nucleated cell counts. Profiling relied on immunoSEQ multiplex PCR, and the TCRdb table lists in-frame clones only, not all of them. The V and J calls and clone size are taken from that table; D and trimming were inferred from the DNA. The sample carries 150,000 to 200,000 clones, 80% to 85% recorded once. The CDR3 contains 16 residues. Germline lookup yields CDR1 MNHEY and CDR2 SVGAGI. V shed 3 bases and J 1 base; nucleotides not matched to a gene: 8. These data belong to a study of blood T cell repertoires in COVID-19. Across the whole study: The samples span acute and convalescent COVID-19 from the United States, Italy and Spain. Sample material is recorded as cDNA or gDNA derived from T cells, B-cell-depleted T cells, or PBMCs.

The receptor was derived from a human donor with acute or convalescent COVID-19. The donor label of this sample is uncertain. Sample: peripheral blood. The genes are TRBV6-5 and TRBJ1-1; 7 nucleotides match TRBD1. CDR3 nucleotide sequence: TGTGCCAGCAGTTATGGACAGGTCAAAGGGAACACTGAAGCTTTCTTT. Residues: CASSYGQVKGNTEAFF.